This T cell receptor (beta chain) was found in a study of control samples from healthy donors and cancer patients. Germline V gene sequence: CDR1 SGHTA, CDR2 FQGNSA. This CDR3 comprises 14 residues. Losses at the gene ends were 3 bases for V and 5 bases for J; bases not matched to a gene: 6. Some clones are missing from TCRdb's copy, which holds only in-frame ones; the method was immunoSEQ multiplex PCR. Here the sample spans about 94,000 clones, around 83% being singletons. The receptor was isolated from a woman aged 45-59 years in good health. The chain joins TRBV7-2 to TRBJ2-7; 8 bases agree with TRBD2. The sequencing sample was made of blood. DNA for the CDR3: TGTGCCAGCAGCTTCTCCGGGACTAGTAACGAGCAGTACTTC. As protein: CASSFSGTSNEQYF.